The 24 T cell receptor beta chains listed next were all sequenced from one sample in a study of T cells in Graves' hyperthyroidism and ophthalmopathy. The TCR beta CDR3 regions underwent amplification using RNA transcripts as the source. The HTBI primer set drove a first-round RT-PCR of the TCR CDR3. TCRdb re-called the multiplex PCR reads through MiXCR, storing one row per CDR3 protein. The sample holds around 380,000 distinct CDR3 sequences; roughly 13% are singletons and the top ten take more than 20%. The sample comprised blood. The receptors originated from a man aged 25 to 40 with Graves' hyperthyroidism that later progressed to Graves' ophthalmopathy.

On this clonotype: A clone one base away is much larger, so this may be a read error. The chain uses TRBV9 and TRBJ1-2; D may be TRBD1 (5 bases). V was shortened by 5 bases and J by 0 bases, with 14 bases between the two germline ends. The CDR3 runs 15 residues. CDR1 SGDLS and CDR2 YYNGEE come from the germline V gene. Here the CDR3 reads CASRGDSLSNYGYTF. In DNA, the CDR3 is TGTGCCAGCAGAGGAGACAGCCTTTCTAACTATGGCTACACCTTC. The complete variable domain, with remaining parts taken from reference TRBV9 and TRBJ1-2, reads DSGVTQTPKHLITATGQRVTLRCSPRSGDLSVYWYQQSLDQGLQFLIQYYNGEERAKGNILERFSAQQFPDLHSELNLSSLELGDSALYFCASRGDSLSNYGYTFGSGTRLTVV.

The chain combines TRBV20-1 with TRBJ2-3; a weak D match, TRBD2 (6 bases). The CDR3 sequence is 17 residues long. V was trimmed by 5 bases and J by 2 bases, leaving 23 bases between them. The germline V gene encodes CDR1 DFQATT and CDR2 SNEGSKA (reference sequence). The CDR3 bases are TGCAGTGCTGGAACTGAGCCGCGGGACCAGTTCACAGATACGCAGTATTTT. This encodes CSAGTEPRDQFTDTQYF.

This clonotype was seen at least ten times. This chain joins TRBV27 and TRBJ1-1; no definite D call. CDR3 length: 15 amino acids. The V gene lost 0 bases and the J gene lost 1 base, with 9 bases spanning the gap. Per germline, CDR1 MNHEY and CDR2 SMNVEV (reference sequence). CDR3 nucleotides: TGTGCCAGCAGTTTATCGGTACAGCCGAACACTGAAGCTTTCTTT. Translated: CASSLSVQPNTEAFF.

The table lists this clonotype with a few counts. The chain is built from TRBV9 and TRBJ1-4, with a weak D call TRBD1 (6 bases). Trimming cost V 4 bases and J 6 bases, with 13 bases left between them. This CDR3 is built from 14 residues. Germline-derived CDR1 and CDR2 are SGDLS and YYNGEE. In DNA form, the CDR3 reads TGTGCCAGCAGCAAAGACAGGCGTGATGAAAAACTGTTTTTT. Translated: CASSKDRRDEKLFF.

This clonotype has a handful of counts. The chain carries TRBV12-3 or TRBV12-4 and TRBJ2-3; the D is unclear. The CDR3 contains 13 residues. V shed 7 bases and J shed 0 bases, with 8 bases lying between them. The DNA for the CDR3 is TGTGCCAGCACACGCAGGAGCACAGATACGCAGTATTTT. Translated, it gives CASTRRSTDTQYF.

This clonotype was observed many times. The chain links TRBV30 to TRBJ1-1; D call uncertain. This CDR3 is 13 amino acids long. Trimming took 4 bases from V and 1 from J, leaving 10 bases between them. Germline V gene sequence: CDR1 GTSNPN, CDR2 SVGIG (reference sequence). DNA for the CDR3: TGTGCCTGGATGAGCTTGCGGAACACTGAAGCTTTCTTT. This encodes CAWMSLRNTEAFF. Filled out from reference TRBV30 and TRBJ1-1, the complete variable domain reads SQTIHQWPATLVQPVGSPLSLECTVEGTSNPNLYWYRQAAGRGLQLLFYSVGIGQISSEVPQNLSASRPQDRQFILSSKKLLLSDSGFYLCAWMSLRNTEAFFGQGTRLTVV.

This clonotype was seen only a few times. V usage is TRBV20-1 and J usage is TRBJ1-5; the match to TRBD1 covers 9 bases. V gave up 3 bases and J gave up 7 bases; unmatched junction bases: 7. The CDR3 has 14 amino acids. Germline CDR1 is DFQATT and CDR2 is SNEGSKA (reference sequence). The CDR3 reads CSARDRGLAQPQHF. The CDR3 DNA follows: TGCAGTGCTAGGGACAGGGGTCTCGCGCAGCCCCAGCATTTT.

This sequence joins TRBV5-5 and TRBJ2-5, with 12 bases identical to TRBD1. Germline CDR1 is SGHKS and CDR2 is YYEKEE (reference sequence). There are 17 residues in the CDR3. V trimming: 4 bases; J trimming: 2 bases; junction bases outside the gene matches: 9. Here the CDR3 DNA reads TGTGCCAGCAGCGGGGGACAGGGGGCCTCGTGGCAAGAGACCCAGTACTTC. Protein sequence: CASSGGQGASWQETQYF.

In its sample, this clonotype was seen many times. This chain links TRBV5-1 with TRBJ2-1; 8 bases match TRBD1. The CDR3 has 15 residues. Trimming removed 0 bases from V and 7 bases from J; junction bases left unmatched: 6. From germline, CDR1 is SGHRS and CDR2 YFSETQ. CDR3 residues: CASSLGQGLGNEQFF. CDR3 nucleotide sequence: TGCGCCAGCAGCTTGGGACAGGGGCTGGGGAATGAGCAGTTCTTC.

In this sample, this clonotype turned up a few times. The rearrangement joins TRBV19 to TRBJ1-1; 7 bases fit TRBD1. V gave up 5 bases and J gave up 4 bases; unmatched junction bases: 7. Germline CDR1 is LNHDA and CDR2 is SQIVND (reference sequence). The CDR3 length is 14 residues. The CDR3 nucleotides are TGTGCCAGTAGTTGGACCCAGGGGGGCACTGAAGCTTTCTTT. Protein product: CASSWTQGGTEAFF.

V gene TRBV5-4 combines with J gene TRBJ2-1; D is ambiguous. V lost 3 bases, J lost 7 bases, and 5 bases lay in between. CDR1 and CDR2 (germline): SGHNT, YYREEE (reference sequence). CDR3 length: 11 residues. CDR3 DNA: TGTGCCAGCAGCTCACAGAATGAGCAGTTCTTC. This encodes CASSSQNEQFF.

This clonotype was observed many times. This rearrangement joins TRBV12-3 or TRBV12-4 to TRBJ2-1; D may correspond to TRBD1 or TRBD2 (5 bases each). The V gene lost 5 bases and the J gene lost 6 bases, with 11 bases spanning the gap. This CDR3 has 13 residues. CDR3 residues: CASSLTRGNEQFF. In DNA, the CDR3 is TGTGCCAGCAGTCTCACTAGGGGCAATGAGCAGTTCTTC.

The chain links TRBV6-5 to TRBJ2-3; 8 nucleotides line up with TRBD2. This CDR3 has 16 residues. Germline lookup yields CDR1 MNHEY and CDR2 SVGAGI. V was clipped by 1 base and J by 2 bases; unmatched bases: 5. CDR3 protein: CASSYFGGATTDTQYF. The DNA for the CDR3 is TGTGCCAGCAGTTACTTCGGGGGGGCCACCACAGATACGCAGTATTTT.

This clonotype came up a few times. The CDR3 DNA sequence: TGTGCCAGCAGCTTAGGGGGGCTAAGTAACTATGGCTACACCTTC. This codes for CASSLGGLSNYGYTF. This chain connects TRBV11-2 to TRBJ1-2; tentatively, D is TRBD1 (6 bases). V was trimmed by 1 base and J by 1 base, leaving 10 bases between them. The CDR3 sequence is 15 residues long. The germline V gene encodes CDR1 SGHAT and CDR2 FQNNGV.

This clonotype was counted at least ten times. The rearrangement joins TRBV30 to TRBJ2-3, with TRBD1 identical over 7 bases. Germline CDR1 reads GTSNPN; CDR2 reads SVGIG (reference sequence). V gave up 0 bases and J gave up 2 bases; unmatched junction bases: 2. The length of the CDR3 is 14 residues. The CDR3 DNA sequence: TGTGCCTGGAGTGTAAAGGGGGCCACAGATACGCAGTATTTT. This translates into CAWSVKGATDTQYF.

This clonotype showed up many times. The chain couples TRBV20-1 to TRBJ2-5; D assignment may be TRBD1 or TRBD2 (5 bases each). The CDR3 covers 14 residues. Germline loops: CDR1 DFQATT, CDR2 SNEGSKA (reference sequence). V dropped 1 base and J dropped 4 bases, with 13 bases sitting between them. The CDR3 DNA is TGCAGTGCTAGAGCCCGCGGTGGGGGAGAGACCCAGTACTTC. Protein: CSARARGGGETQYF.

This clonotype was observed many times. The chain joins TRBV11-3 to TRBJ2-3; 11 nucleotides agree with TRBD2. The CDR3 covers 17 residues. Germline CDR1 and CDR2: SGHNT and YENEEA. J lost 0 bases, V lost 7 bases, and 9 bases had no gene match. The CDR3 DNA reads as TGTGCCAGCACCCAGGGCCTAGCGGGGGGCAGCACAGATACGCAGTATTTT. Its translation is CASTQGLAGGSTDTQYF.

To note about this clonotype: With a much larger clone just one base away, this may be a read error. The rearrangement joins TRBV2 to TRBJ2-3; 8 bases fit TRBD2. Germline loops: CDR1 SNHLY, CDR2 FYNNEI. V lost 11 bases to trimming and J lost 3 bases; unmatched junction nucleotides: 7. The CDR3 runs 13 residues. CDR3 in DNA: TGTGCCTGCAACGGGAGGGTAACAGATACGCAGTATTTT. Translated, it gives CACNGRVTDTQYF.

This clonotype was counted at least ten times. V usage is TRBV20-1 and J usage is TRBJ2-3, with no clear D. CDR1 is DFQATT, CDR2 SNEGSKA, per germline (reference sequence). V was clipped by 1 base and J by 0 bases, with 11 bases between them. This CDR3 spans 15 amino acids. CDR3 protein: CSARASVTSTDTQYF. CDR3 DNA sequence: TGCAGTGCTAGAGCTTCAGTTACTAGCACAGATACGCAGTATTTT.

A few counts support this clonotype. This chain joins TRBV30 and TRBJ1-2; D may be TRBD1 (6 bases). The CDR3 extends over 13 amino acids. Per germline, CDR1 GTSNPN and CDR2 SVGIG (reference sequence). Trimming took 3 bases from V and 1 from J, leaving 9 bases between them. CDR3 bases: TGTGCCTGGAGGGTAGGGGGTAACTATGGCTACACCTTC. It specifies CAWRVGGNYGYTF.

The rearrangement links TRBV3-1 to TRBJ2-7; the D is unclear. Trimming took off 0 bases at V and 1 base at J, with 10 bases between the two ends. The CDR3 totals 15 residues. Germline V lookup: CDR1 LGHDT, CDR2 YNNKEL (reference sequence). CDR3 DNA sequence: TGTGCCAGCAGCCAAGATACCCGGAGATCCTACGAGCAGTACTTC. This gives the protein CASSQDTRRSYEQYF.

This clonotype was detected ten times or more. The rearrangement uses TRBV12-3 or TRBV12-4 and TRBJ1-1; no clear D gene. The V gene lost 2 bases and the J gene lost 8 bases, with 18 bases spanning the gap. This CDR3 has 15 amino acids. CDR3 bases: TGTGCCAGCAGTTTAAAAAGGGTTCTTCGGGCGGAAGCTTTCTTT. Its protein is CASSLKRVLRAEAFF.

This clonotype was counted ten times or more. The V gene is TRBV6-5, the J gene TRBJ1-6, with a possible D match to TRBD1 (6 bases). Germline values: CDR1 MNHEY, CDR2 SVGAGI. The CDR3 loop spans 15 amino acids. Trimming took off 2 bases at V and 7 bases at J, with 12 bases between the two ends. The CDR3: CASSYGWGPNSPLHF. CDR3 sequence (DNA): TGTGCCAGCAGTTACGGATGGGGGCCGAATTCACCCCTCCACTTT.

As regards this clonotype: This clone may be a read error of a much larger clone one base away. V gene TRBV12-3 or TRBV12-4 combines with J gene TRBJ1-2; D ambiguous. V was pared by 0 bases and J by 2 bases, with 10 bases between. There are 15 residues in the CDR3. The CDR3 nucleotides read TGTGCCAGCAGTTTAGCCCCTAATAGCAACTATGGCTACACCTTC. It yields the protein CASSLAPNSNYGYTF.